Below, 31 T cell receptor beta chains from the same sample are listed, as sequenced in a study of tumor-infiltrating lymphocytes in primary liver carcinoma (TCRdb year 2017). The sequencer was an Illumina HiSeq 2500. A constant-region primer and ProtoScript II reverse transcriptase were used to reverse-transcribe TCRbeta-specific cDNA from around 540 ng total RNA. Construction of the TCRbeta libraries relied on three nested rounds of multiplex PCR, following a slightly modified ARM-PCR procedure. Each of the first two PCR rounds ran for about 11 cycles using multiplex TRBV1-TRBV30 forward primers together with a Cbeta reverse primer. Using fastp at Q25 and MiXCR, TCRdb reprocessed the public reads and kept productive beta chains. Rows matching on CDR3 protein sequence are summarized as one entry with the most common DNA and genes. The sample table records approximately 320,000 distinct CDR3 sequences; roughly three fifths of these occur just once. The ten largest clones capture around 15% of the sample.

RNA from unsorted whole blood was extracted with TRIzol reagent, and germline DNA was obtained with the DNeasy Blood & Tissue kit. The sequenced sample was peripheral blood. The receptors were sampled from a woman aged 25 to 39 with primary liver carcinoma and hepatitis B virus infection.

This clonotype was recorded only once. A much larger clone lies a single base off, so this may be a read error. This rearrangement joins TRBV6-2 or TRBV6-3 to TRBJ2-1; possible D gene TRBD2, 5 bases. Trimming cost V 0 bases and J 6 bases, with 18 bases left between them. CDR1 MNHEY and CDR2 SVGEGT come from the germline V gene. The CDR3 contains 17 residues. The CDR3 region has the DNA TGTGCCAGCAGTTACTCGAAATTCGGGATTGGGCTCAATGAGCAGTTCTTC. It specifies CASSYSKFGIGLNEQFF.

About this clonotype: A single base separates this from a much larger clone, so it may be a read error. This chain connects TRBV29-1 to TRBJ2-5; D could derive from TRBD1 or TRBD2 (5 bases each). V lost 7 bases to trimming and J lost 7 bases, with 13 bases between them. The CDR3 runs to 11 residues. Germline V lookup: CDR1 SQVTM, CDR2 ANQGSEA. In nucleotides, the CDR3 is TGCAGCGCCCCGATGGGGGTGACCCAGTACTTC. This gives the protein CSAPMGVTQYF.

This chain joins TRBV29-1 and TRBJ2-1; maybe TRBD2 (5 bases). Germline V gives CDR1 SQVTM, CDR2 ANQGSEA. The CDR3 runs 14 residues. Trimming took off 7 bases at V and 8 bases at J, with 21 bases between the two ends. This chain's CDR3 is CSAEGSGIRHEQFF. In DNA, the CDR3 is TGCAGCGCTGAGGGTAGTGGGATAAGGCATGAGCAGTTCTTC.

This clonotype was recorded a few times. CDR3 nucleotides: TGTGCCATCAGTCCGAACGGTAGGAACTACGAGCAGTACTTC. Translating gives CAISPNGRNYEQYF. J is TRBJ2-7 and V is TRBV10-3, with D unresolved. V was clipped by 5 bases and J by 3 bases, with 14 bases between them. The CDR3 spans 14 residues. From germline, CDR1 is ENHRY and CDR2 SYGVKD.

The rearrangement joins TRBV5-1 to TRBJ1-3; D is perhaps TRBD1 (6 bases). Trimming pared 0 bases from V and 0 bases from J, leaving 13 bases between. Germline-derived CDR1 and CDR2 are SGHRS and YFSETQ. The CDR3 has 17 amino acids. CDR3 loop: CASSLATGSNSGNTIYF. The CDR3 DNA sequence: TGCGCCAGCAGCTTGGCGACAGGTTCCAACTCTGGAAACACCATATATTTT.

This clonotype has just a few counts. The chain joins TRBV28 to TRBJ2-3; 7 bases agree with TRBD1. V shed 3 bases, J shed 6 bases, and the junction held 12 bases outside the gene matches. The CDR3 totals 16 residues. The germline gives CDR1 MDHEN, CDR2 SYDVKM. CDR3 nucleotides: TGTGCCAGCAGTTTCTTCGGGAAGGGGGCGCGGGATACGCAGTATTTT. Translated, it gives CASSFFGKGARDTQYF.

With respect to this clonotype: Possible read error: a much larger clone is one base away. V and J are TRBV4-2 and TRBJ2-7, with TRBD2 matching 12 bases. After removal of 1 base from V and 6 bases from J, the junction contained 4 bases not matched to a gene. Germline CDR1 and CDR2: LGHNA and YNFKEQ. The CDR3 runs 15 residues. CDR3 sequence reads: CASSQGTSGNSEQYF. The CDR3 nucleotides are TGTGCCAGCAGCCAAGGGACTAGCGGGAACAGCGAGCAGTACTTC.

This clonotype has a handful of counts. The chain couples TRBV12-3 or TRBV12-4 to TRBJ2-2; 11 positions agree with TRBD2. With 1 base clipped from V and 0 bases from J, the junction kept 1 base outside the gene matches. This CDR3 has 17 amino acids. This chain's CDR3 is CASSLEGLAANTGELFF. For the CDR3, the DNA is TGTGCCAGCAGTTTAGAGGGACTAGCGGCGAACACCGGGGAGCTGTTTTTT.

The rearrangement uses TRBV5-4 and TRBJ2-1; TRBD1 agrees at 7 bases. The CDR3 contains 15 residues. V lost 1 base, J lost 10 bases, and 11 bases stayed unmatched. CDR1 SGHNT and CDR2 YYREEE come from the germline V gene (reference sequence). CDR3 sequence: CASSLRRGRAAEQFF. CDR3 nucleotides: TGTGCCAGCAGCTTGAGAAGGGGGCGAGCGGCGGAGCAGTTCTTC.

With regard to this clonotype: One end of the junction is discordant with germline, which a read error may explain. The gene calls are TRBV4-1 and TRBJ2-7; 10 positions agree with TRBD1. The CDR3 runs 15 residues. Germline lookup yields CDR1 MGHRA and CDR2 YSYEKL. CDR3 residues: CASSLDPDRGGEQYF. CDR3 in DNA: TGCGCCAGCAGCCTAGATCCGGACAGGGGGGGCGAGCAATACTTC.

Of note for this clonotype: Possible read error: a much larger clone is one base away. The chain combines TRBV4-1 with TRBJ2-3; 8 positions match TRBD2. CDR3 length: 18 residues. Per germline, CDR1 MGHRA and CDR2 YSYEKL. J was trimmed by 2 bases and V by 2 bases; bases with no gene match: 12. The CDR3 DNA sequence: TGCGCCAGCAGCCAAAATAACTTAGCGGGGACCTTCACAGATACGCAGTATTTT. Translated: CASSQNNLAGTFTDTQYF.

Points on this clonotype: An end of the junction differs from the germline gene, which may be a read error. The chain has TRBV11-3 and TRBJ2-1; the D is unclear. The germline V gene has CDR1 SGHNT and CDR2 YENEEA. The CDR3 runs 15 residues. DNA of the CDR3: TGTGCCAGCAGCTTAGGCGGCGTGTCCTACAATGGGCAGTTCTTC. Its translation: CASSLGGVSYNGQFF.

The V call is TRBV6-1, the J call TRBJ1-4; D unclear. The CDR3 totals 15 residues. Deletions cut 1 base from V and 0 bases from J, with 6 bases between. Germline-derived CDR1 and CDR2 are MNHNS and SASEGT. In DNA, the CDR3 is TGTGCCAGCAGTGAAGGGGATGCAACTAATGAAAAACTGTTTTTT. Amino acid sequence: CASSEGDATNEKLFF.

Concerning this clonotype: Since a much larger clone is just one base distant, this may be a read error. V and J are TRBV4-3 and TRBJ2-3; D possibly corresponds to TRBD2 (5 bases). CDR3 length: 17 residues. The germline CDR1 and CDR2 sequences are LGHNA and YSLEER. CDR3 sequence (DNA): TGCGCCAGCAACCAAGAAAAGGTGGGAGTTATCTATGATACGCAGTATTTT. Its protein product is CASNQEKVGVIYDTQYF.

Regarding this clonotype: A much larger clone differs from this one at a single base, so this may be a read error. The CDR3 end shows no conserved phenylalanine or tryptophan, and so a read error is likely. The V and J genes are TRBV6-5 and TRBJ1-5, with TRBD1 matching over 7 bases. The CDR3 length is 15 residues. V shed 6 bases and J 1 base; nucleotides not matched to a gene: 6. CDR1 and CDR2 from the germline V gene are MNHEY and SVGAGI. The CDR3 region is CASSYDRASNQPQHS. CDR3 nucleotide sequence: TGTGCCAGCAGCTACGACAGGGCCAGCAATCAGCCCCAGCATTCT.

This clonotype has just a few counts. The chain links TRBV6-6 to TRBJ1-5, with a tentative D call TRBD1 (6 bases). CDR1 is MNHNY, CDR2 SVGAGI, per germline (reference sequence). This CDR3 is 15 amino acids long. The V and J ends lost 6 bases and 4 bases respectively, with 16 bases between them. Here the CDR3 DNA reads TGTGCCAGCAGATACGACGGGGGGCGGAATCAGCCCCAGCATTTT. Its protein is CASRYDGGRNQPQHF.

The chain employs TRBV6-1 and TRBJ1-5; D gene ambiguous. The ends were cut back, 6 bases at V and 5 bases at J, with 11 bases in the middle. Looked up from germline, CDR1 is MNHNS and CDR2 is SASEGT. The CDR3 has 13 amino acids. The CDR3 DNA follows: TGTGCCAGCAGCCGACTGGTTTATCAGCCCCAGCATTTT. As protein: CASSRLVYQPQHF.

The chain combines TRBV11-1 with TRBJ2-7; maybe TRBD1 (5 bases). Germline V gives CDR1 SGHAT, CDR2 FQDESV (reference sequence). Trimming took 0 bases from V and 3 from J, leaving 9 bases between them. CDR3 length: 14 amino acids. The CDR3 region has the DNA TGTGCCAGCAGCTTAGCCTTGGACATCTACGAGCAGTACTTC. This gives the protein CASSLALDIYEQYF.

The rearrangement uses TRBV6-2 or TRBV6-3 and TRBJ1-2; D gene uncertain. Germline loops: CDR1 MNHEY, CDR2 SVGEGT. The V and J ends lost 2 bases and 8 bases respectively, with 9 bases between them. The CDR3 is 12 amino acids. CDR3 residues: CASSYEGRGYTF. As DNA, the CDR3 is TGTGCCAGCAGTTACGAGGGAAGGGGCTACACCTTC.

This clonotype was observed many times. The V call is TRBV4-3, the J call TRBJ1-1; D not resolved. Trimming cost V 1 base and J 4 bases, with 16 bases left between them. CDR1 is LGHNA, CDR2 YSLEER, per germline. The CDR3 has 16 amino acids. The CDR3 here is CASSQGQVPGSTEAFF. The CDR3 DNA reads as TGCGCCAGCAGCCAAGGGCAGGTCCCCGGGAGCACTGAAGCTTTCTTT.

This clonotype was seen at least ten times. Germline and junction disagree at one end, which may indicate a read error. The J gene is TRBJ2-7, the V gene TRBV11-2, with 7 bases aligning to TRBD2. Germline CDR1 SGHAT, CDR2 FQNNGV. This CDR3 spans 15 amino acids. CDR3 sequence: CASNLYGGSSYEQYF. In DNA, the CDR3 is TGTGCCAGCAACTTATACGGCGGGAGCTCCTACGAGCAGTACTTC. Drawing the rest from reference TRBV11-2 and TRBJ2-7, the complete variable domain is EAGVAQSPRYKIIEKRQSVAFWCNPISGHATLYWYQQILGQGPKLLIQFQNNGVVDDSQLPKDRFSAERLKGVDSTLKIQPAKLEDSAVYLCASNLYGGSSYEQYFGPGTRLTVT.

The V and J genes are TRBV6-1 and TRBJ2-1; D is ambiguous. CDR3 length equals 15 residues. The germline CDR1 and CDR2 sequences are MNHNS and SASEGT. Between the trimmed V and J ends, which lost 3 bases and 4 bases, there was a span of 13 bases. The CDR3 bases are TGTGCCAGCAGTGACGGTGACCGTTTATACAATGAGCAGTTCTTC. Its translation: CASSDGDRLYNEQFF.

V gene TRBV7-8 combines with J gene TRBJ2-1; the D gene could be TRBD1 or TRBD2 (5 bases each). This CDR3 comprises 14 residues. Trimming left V 10 bases short and J 5 bases short, with 18 bases between. Per germline, CDR1 SGHVS and CDR2 FQNEAQ. CDR3 protein: CATKRDPSNNEQFF. The DNA of the CDR3 is TGTGCCACGAAACGGGACCCATCAAACAATGAGCAGTTCTTC.

Note on this clonotype: A clone one base away is much larger, so this may be a read error. The chain uses TRBV29-1 and TRBJ2-1, with 7 positions matching TRBD1. The germline CDR1 and CDR2 sequences are SQVTM and ANQGSEA. The CDR3 is 18 residues long. V was clipped by 2 bases and J by 4 bases; unmatched bases: 17. CDR3 amino acids: CSVERSLTGYMVYNEQFF. DNA of the CDR3: TGCAGCGTTGAAAGGTCCCTGACAGGGTACATGGTATACAATGAGCAGTTCTTC.

Points on this clonotype: One end of the junction does not line up with germline, which may come from a read error. The CDR3 DNA follows: TGTGCCAGCAGTTTAGAGCTGAGAGGGAATGAGCAGCTCTTC. Protein product: CASSLELRGNEQLF. The chain joins TRBV11-2 to TRBJ2-1, with a possible D match to TRBD2 (5 bases). This CDR3 contains 14 residues. Per germline, CDR1 SGHAT and CDR2 FQNNGV.

As for this clonotype: It may be a read error: a sequence one base away is much more abundant. This chain connects TRBV6-2 or TRBV6-3 to TRBJ2-1; TRBD2 matches at 14 bases. Germline V CDR1 and CDR2: MNHEY, SVGEGT. The CDR3 extends over 15 amino acids. V gave up 6 bases and J gave up 9 bases; unmatched junction bases: 7. This CDR3 reads CASSRLAGGLREQFF. The CDR3 DNA follows: TGTGCCAGCAGCAGACTAGCGGGAGGGCTTCGTGAGCAGTTCTTC.

This clonotype appeared many times. J is TRBJ2-1 and V is TRBV11-2; no definite D call. Germline loops: CDR1 SGHAT, CDR2 FQNNGV. Trimming shortened V by 2 bases and J by 3 bases, and 11 bases separated the two germline ends. The CDR3 contains 15 residues. The DNA for the CDR3 is TGTGCCAGCAGCTTAAATCAGCGACACTACAATGAGCAGTTCTTC. Its translation is CASSLNQRHYNEQFF. Combining the CDR3 with reference TRBV11-2 and TRBJ2-1 gives the whole variable domain EAGVAQSPRYKIIEKRQSVAFWCNPISGHATLYWYQQILGQGPKLLIQFQNNGVVDDSQLPKDRFSAERLKGVDSTLKIQPAKLEDSAVYLCASSLNQRHYNEQFFGPGTRLTVL.

The V and J genes are TRBV4-1 and TRBJ2-3; D is possibly TRBD2 (5 bases). Germline CDR1 reads MGHRA; CDR2 reads YSYEKL. V shed 4 bases and J shed 7 bases, with 15 bases lying between them. The CDR3 runs 14 residues. CDR3 loop: CASSLPRGWNTQYF. CDR3 nucleotide sequence: TGCGCCAGCAGCCTGCCCCGGGGATGGAATACGCAGTATTTT.

This chain uses TRBV6-1 with TRBJ2-5; TRBD2 might be the D (6 bases). In germline, CDR1 is MNHNS, CDR2 SASEGT. The CDR3 consists of 11 residues. Trimming took 11 bases from V and 5 from J, leaving 12 bases between them. This CDR3 reads CAGGFGETQYF. CDR3 coding DNA: TGTGCCGGAGGGTTCGGGGAGACCCAGTACTTC.

The CDR3, as DNA: TGTGCCAGCAGAGGGTCGAATCAGCCCCAGCATTTT. Amino acids: CASRGSNQPQHF. The chain joins TRBV6-2 or TRBV6-3 to TRBJ1-5; no clear D. This CDR3 spans 12 amino acids. V lost 6 bases and J lost 4, with 7 bases in between. Germline V lookup: CDR1 MNHEY, CDR2 SVGEGT.

This clonotype appeared many times. The gene calls are TRBV12-3 or TRBV12-4 and TRBJ1-5; D remains ambiguous. This CDR3 has 13 amino acids. V shed 6 bases and J shed 6 bases, with 12 bases lying between them. This chain's CDR3 is CASSPPSTQPQHF. The CDR3 bases are TGTGCCAGCAGCCCCCCTTCGACTCAGCCCCAGCATTTT.